Presented here are 26 T cell receptor beta chains from one specimen sequenced in a study of cytomegalovirus exposure and HLA in healthy donors. Vbeta (60) and Jbeta (13) primers were used in the PCR. Libraries were prepared by immunoSEQ multiplex PCR; TCRdb keeps only in-frame clonotypes and omits some of them. In the table there are approximately 30,000 clones, about 60% of which are singletons. Material for sequencing was PBMCs. The receptors were gathered from a man aged 45-65 years in good health and CMV-seropositive.

This clone was seen at least ten times. The chain recombines TRBV5-4 with TRBJ2-6, with 7 bases that match TRBD2. The CDR3 covers 18 residues. The ends lost 5 bases at V and 4 bases at J; junction bases unmatched: 15. Looked up from germline, CDR1 is SGHNT and CDR2 is YYREEE (reference sequence). The CDR3 nucleotides read TGTGCCAGCAGGGACATAGAGCGGGGCGAGTCCGGGGCCAACGTCCTGACTTTC. Translating it yields CASRDIERGESGANVLTF.

This clone was detected only a few times. The rearrangement uses TRBV28 and TRBJ2-7; 9 positions match TRBD1. J was trimmed by 4 bases and V by 4 bases; bases with no gene match: 5. CDR3 size: 14 residues. Germline CDR1 is MDHEN and CDR2 is SYDVKM. The CDR3 DNA reads TGTGCCAGCAGTTGGCCGGGACAGGGATACGAGCAGTACTTC. The encoded protein is CASSWPGQGYEQYF.

Concerning this clone itself: The sample contains more than one DNA sequence encoding this CDR3. This rearrangement joins TRBV4-2 to TRBJ2-6; D gene ambiguous. The CDR3 is 15 amino acids. CDR1 is LGHNA and CDR2 is YNFKEQ in the germline V gene. With 4 bases removed from V and 1 base from J, the gap between germline ends came to 8 bases. The CDR3 region has the DNA TGTGCCAGCAGCCTTCGGGTTTCTGGGGCCAACGTCCTGACTTTC. Amino acids: CASSLRVSGANVLTF.

V usage is TRBV9 and J usage is TRBJ1-6; D is unresolved. The germline V and J ends were trimmed by 4 bases and 2 bases, with 10 bases remaining between them. The CDR3 totals 15 residues. Germline CDR1 SGDLS, CDR2 YYNGEE. This CDR3 reads CASSPSATYNSPLHF. Written as DNA, the CDR3 is TGTGCCAGCAGCCCCAGCGCAACCTATAATTCACCCCTCCACTTT.

The rearrangement uses TRBV30 and TRBJ1-1, with D possibly being TRBD1 (6 bases). The length of the CDR3 is 13 residues. Trimming removed 2 bases from V and 3 bases from J, with 10 bases in between. Germline CDR1 GTSNPN, CDR2 SVGIG (reference sequence). The CDR3 is CAWSNREYTEAFF. In DNA form, the CDR3 reads TGTGCCTGGAGTAACAGGGAATACACTGAAGCTTTCTTT. Supplemented by reference TRBV30 and TRBJ1-1, the full variable domain reads SQTIHQWPATLVQPVGSPLSLECTVEGTSNPNLYWYRQAAGRGLQLLFYSVGIGQISSEVPQNLSASRPQDRQFILSSKKLLLSDSGFYLCAWSNREYTEAFFGQGTRLTVV.

The V and J genes are TRBV1 and TRBJ1-5. TRBV1 is an annotated pseudogene. The CDR3 is 18 residues long. The CDR3 sequence is CTSSQTVLRGSGNQPQHF. CDR3 bases: TGCACCAGCAGCCAGACCGTACTGCGGGGCAGTGGCAATCAGCCCCAGCATTTT.

This sequence joins TRBV9 and TRBJ2-7; possibly TRBD2 for D (5 bases). V shed 4 bases and J shed 0 bases, with 14 bases lying between them. Germline V CDR1 and CDR2: SGDLS, YYNGEE. This CDR3 is built from 15 residues. The CDR3 spells CASSLLPGSSYEQYF. CDR3 nucleotide sequence: TGTGCCAGCAGCCTGCTCCCGGGGAGCTCCTACGAGCAGTACTTC. The entire variable domain, with the rest obtained from reference TRBV9 and TRBJ2-7, is as follows: DSGVTQTPKHLITATGQRVTLRCSPRSGDLSVYWYQQSLDQGLQFLIQYYNGEERAKGNILERFSAQQFPDLHSELNLSSLELGDSALYFCASSLLPGSSYEQYFGPGTRLTVT.

This clone has a handful of counts. J is TRBJ2-3 and V is TRBV7-9; TRBD2 matches at 10 bases. This CDR3 region has 13 residues. Germline CDR1 is SEHNR and CDR2 is FQNEAQ (reference sequence). V shed 11 bases, J shed 6 bases, and the junction held 8 bases outside the gene matches. The chain's CDR3 is CAGVAGGIDTQYF. The CDR3 DNA reads as TGTGCCGGAGTAGCGGGAGGAATTGATACGCAGTATTTT. The full variable domain, in which reference TRBV7-9 and TRBJ2-3 provide the parts outside the CDR3, is DTGVSQNPRHKITKRGQNVTFRCDPISEHNRLYWYRQTLGQGPEFLTYFQNEAQLEKSRLLSDRFSAERPKGSFSTLEIQRTEQGDSAMYLCAGVAGGIDTQYFGPGTRLTVL.

This rearrangement joins TRBV5-4 to TRBJ2-7; D not certain. Germline lookup yields CDR1 SGHNT and CDR2 YYREEE (reference sequence). With 1 base removed from V and 4 bases from J, the gap between germline ends came to 6 bases. The CDR3 consists of 12 residues. The CDR3 reads CASSLTGYEQYF. The CDR3 DNA is TGTGCCAGCAGCTTGACTGGTTACGAGCAGTACTTC.

Remarks on this clone: The germline gene is not matched at one end of the junction; a read error may be the cause. V and J are TRBV20-1 and TRBJ1-4; D call uncertain. The germline V gene has CDR1 DFQATT and CDR2 SNEGSKA (reference sequence). This CDR3 has 11 residues. CDR3 amino acids: CSASPDLMRIF. CDR3 nucleotide sequence: TGCAGTGCTAGTCCGGATTTAATGCGGATTTTT.

This clone appeared a single time. This chain links TRBV7-2 with TRBJ1-2, with TRBD1 matching 9 bases. V was pared by 3 bases and J by 8 bases, with 4 bases of the junction left unmatched. The germline V gene encodes CDR1 SGHTA and CDR2 FQGNSA. This CDR3 comprises 13 residues. The DNA for the CDR3 is TGTGCCAGCAGCTTTAGGACAGGGGAGGGCTACACCTTC. This encodes CASSFRTGEGYTF.

The CDR3 region has the DNA TGTGCCAGCAGCCGAACCATGGACAGGATCAATGAGCAGTTCTTC. This translates into CASSRTMDRINEQFF. V usage is TRBV6-1 and J usage is TRBJ2-1, with 7 nucleotides matching TRBD1. Trimming cost V 6 bases and J 6 bases; bases outside gene matches: 11. CDR3 size: 15 residues. Germline values: CDR1 MNHNS, CDR2 SASEGT.

This sequence joins TRBV7-3 and TRBJ1-1, with D hard to call. CDR1 is SGHTA and CDR2 is FQGTGA in the germline V gene. V was pared by 3 bases and J by 8 bases, with 16 bases between. The CDR3 is 14 amino acids. The CDR3 bases are TGTGCCAGCAGCTTCTCCATCCCGGGGAAGGAAGCTTTCTTT. Its translation is CASSFSIPGKEAFF.

The rearrangement uses TRBV5-4 and TRBJ2-3, with D perhaps matching TRBD1 (6 bases). Germline CDR1 is SGHNT and CDR2 is YYREEE (reference sequence). With 2 bases removed from V and 2 bases from J, the gap between germline ends came to 15 bases. The CDR3 totals 16 residues. The CDR3 coding sequence is TGTGCCAGCAGCTTACGGACAGCGATGAACACAGATACGCAGTATTTT. This encodes CASSLRTAMNTDTQYF.

This chain links TRBV5-6 with TRBJ2-1; D gene unclear. From germline, CDR1 is SGHDT and CDR2 YYEEEE. V shed 0 bases and J shed 4 bases, with 5 bases lying between them. The CDR3 loop spans 13 amino acids. CDR3 protein: CASSLALYNEQFF. In nucleotides, the CDR3 is TGTGCCAGCAGCTTGGCCTTGTACAATGAGCAGTTCTTC.

The count of this clone is one. CDR3 residues: CSGRLLGETQYF. In DNA, the CDR3 is TGCAGCGGCAGGCTATTAGGAGAGACCCAGTACTTC. The rearrangement joins TRBV29-1 to TRBJ2-5; no firm D call. The germline CDR1 and CDR2 sequences are SQVTM and ANQGSEA. Between the trimmed V and J ends, which lost 7 bases and 4 bases, there was a span of 13 bases. The CDR3 contains 12 residues.

The chain has TRBV4-3 and TRBJ1-4; a weak D match, TRBD1 (5 bases). Germline values: CDR1 LGHNA, CDR2 YSLEER. Between the trimmed V and J ends, which lost 4 bases and 8 bases, there was a span of 11 bases. The CDR3 loop spans 13 amino acids. CDR3 amino acids: CASSPPGGEKLFF. The CDR3 region has the DNA TGCGCCAGCAGCCCACCCGGGGGAGAAAAACTGTTTTTT.

The gene calls are TRBV4-1 and TRBJ1-2, with 11 bases lining up with TRBD1. The junction had 5 bases not matched to a gene; V was cut back by 0 bases and J by 8 bases. The CDR3 extends over 15 amino acids. Germline values: CDR1 MGHRA, CDR2 YSYEKL. CDR3 region: CASSQEGQGEMGYTF. In DNA form, the CDR3 reads TGCGCCAGCAGCCAAGAGGGACAGGGGGAGATGGGCTACACCTTC.

The chain is built from TRBV6-1 and TRBJ2-7; weak D call: TRBD2 (6 bases). The V end lost 6 bases, the J end lost 2 bases, and 14 bases lay between the germline ends. In germline, CDR1 is MNHNS, CDR2 SASEGT. The CDR3 has 14 amino acids. The CDR3 region is CASRGTGGAYEQYF. CDR3 sequence (DNA): TGTGCCAGCAGGGGGACTGGGGGTGCCTACGAGCAGTACTTC.

CDR3 protein: CASSWAASGGAHEQFF. The DNA of the CDR3 is TGTGCCAGCAGCTGGGCGGCTAGCGGGGGGGCCCATGAGCAGTTCTTC. The chain has TRBV7-2 and TRBJ2-1, with 12 bases matching TRBD2. Trimming removed 4 bases from V and 8 bases from J; junction bases left unmatched: 9. CDR1 and CDR2 (germline): SGHTA, FQGNSA. The CDR3 is made up of 16 amino acids.

The V gene is TRBV2, the J gene TRBJ2-7; D is unclear. Germline values: CDR1 SNHLY, CDR2 FYNNEI. The CDR3 runs 10 residues. The ends were cut back, 6 bases at V and 3 bases at J, with 3 bases in the middle. The CDR3 region has the DNA TGTGCCAGCAGGAGCTACGAGCAGTACTTC. Amino acid sequence: CASRSYEQYF.

This clone showed up just a few times. The chain recombines TRBV5-1 with TRBJ2-1; possibly TRBD2 for D (6 bases). The CDR3 contains 15 residues. V was shortened by 0 bases and J by 4 bases, with 11 bases between the two germline ends. The V gene's germline CDR1 is SGHRS and CDR2 YFSETQ. The CDR3 here is CASSLEISGYNEQFF. DNA for the CDR3: TGCGCCAGCAGCTTGGAGATTAGCGGTTACAATGAGCAGTTCTTC. Filled out from reference TRBV5-1 and TRBJ2-1, the complete variable domain reads KAGVTQTPRYLIKTRGQQVTLSCSPISGHRSVSWYQQTPGQGLQFLFEYFSETQRNKGNFPGRFSGRQFSNSRSEMNVSTLELGDSALYLCASSLEISGYNEQFFGPGTRLTVL.

In DNA form, the CDR3 reads TGTGCCAGCAGCCAGGGGGCAGATACGCAGTATTTT. The encoded protein is CASSQGADTQYF. The chain recombines TRBV2 with TRBJ2-3; TRBD1 aligns across 7 bases. CDR1 SNHLY and CDR2 FYNNEI come from the germline V gene. CDR3 length: 12 amino acids. V gave up 6 bases and J gave up 4 bases; unmatched junction bases: 1.

The CDR3, as DNA: TGCAGCGTTGAAACTAAAGGCGGGGGTCTCCTCCCGTACTTC. This translates into CSVETKGGGLLPYF. The rearrangement uses TRBV29-1 and TRBJ2-5, with 7 bases fitting TRBD2. Germline CDR1 reads SQVTM; CDR2 reads ANQGSEA. V was clipped by 2 bases and J by 13 bases; unmatched bases: 16. This CDR3 spans 14 amino acids.

This chain connects TRBV7-3 to TRBJ2-2; D not certain. Looked up from germline, CDR1 is SGHTA and CDR2 is FQGTGA. The CDR3 runs 12 residues. V shed 8 bases and J shed 4 bases, with 8 bases lying between them. The CDR3 DNA is TGTGCCAGCGGCGGTGGCACCGGGGAGCTGTTTTTT. Translated: CASGGGTGELFF.

The chain combines TRBV29-1 with TRBJ2-6, with D possibly TRBD1 on 6 matching bases. This CDR3 contains 16 residues. V lost 2 bases, J lost 0 bases, and 11 bases lay in between. Germline-derived CDR1 and CDR2 are SQVTM and ANQGSEA. The chain's CDR3 is CSVEPDSPSGANVLTF. Written as DNA, the CDR3 is TGCAGCGTTGAACCGGACAGCCCCTCTGGGGCCAACGTCCTGACTTTC.